These T cell receptor beta chains were read from a single sample in a study of blood T cell repertoires in COVID-19. TCRdb keeps only in-frame clones here, not all; method: immunoSEQ multiplex PCR. The repertoire holds roughly 200,000 clones, with 70% to 90% as singletons. Sequenced sample: peripheral blood. These TCRs come from a man aged 45-65 years with COVID-19, enrolled during active disease. The CDR3 runs from the conserved cysteine through the conserved F or W. The D gene is left open where the match is weak. Expanded clones get a size class; other rows say once, few or many, or leave the size out.

V	D	J	size	DNA	CDR3
TRBV6-5	TRBD1	TRBJ1-6	.	TGTGCCAGCAGACAGGGGGATTCACCCCTCCACTTT	CASRQGDSPLHF
TRBV3-1/TRBV3-2	.	TRBJ2-5	.	TGTGCCAGCAGCCAAGATTCGCGGGAGACCCAGTACTTC	CASSQDSRETQYF
TRBV27	.	TRBJ2-3	.	TGTGCCAGCGAGGGATCTAGCACAGATACGCAGTATTTT	CASEGSSTDTQYF
TRBV10-3	TRBD1	TRBJ2-1	.	TGTGCCATCAGTAACCGACCCGGGACAGGGGGCGATGAGCAGTTCTTC	CAISNRPGTGGDEQFF
TRBV28	.	TRBJ1-2	.	TGTGCCAGCAGTTTGAGGGTGGGCTATGGCTACACCTTC	CASSLRVGYGYTF
TRBV2	TRBD1	TRBJ2-7	.	TGTGCCAGCACGAGGGACAGAGCCTACGAGCAGTACTTC	CASTRDRAYEQYF
TRBV9	.	TRBJ2-7	.	TGTGCCAGCAGCGGGGGAGCTGGGTACGAGCAGTACTTC	CASSGGAGYEQYF
TRBV11-2	TRBD2	TRBJ2-7	.	TGTGCCAGCAGCAGACTAGCGGGGACATACGAGCAGTACTTC	CASSRLAGTYEQYF
TRBV5-6	.	TRBJ1-6	.	TGTGCCAGCAGCTTGCCCAGGGCTGGTTCACCCCTCCACTTT	CASSLPRAGSPLHF
TRBV1	.	TRBJ1-3	.	TGCACCAGCAGCCAAGAGGGACGGGAGAAGGAACACACCATATATTTT	CTSSQEGREKEHTIYF
TRBV29-1	TRBD1	TRBJ1-1	.	TGCAGCGCCTCGGACAGGGGTAAAGCTGAAGCTTTCTTT	CSASDRGKAEAFF
TRBV11-3	TRBD1	TRBJ2-5	.	TGTGCCAGCAGCACAGGACAGGGTGGTGAGACCCAGTACTTC	CASSTGQGGETQYF
TRBV18	.	TRBJ2-5	.	TGTGCCAGCTCACGAGGGGAGACCCAGTACTTC	CASSRGETQYF
TRBV30	.	TRBJ1-1	.	TGTGCCTGGAGTGGGCAGGGAAGGACTGAAGCTTTCTTT	CAWSGQGRTEAFF
TRBV28	.	TRBJ2-3	.	TGTGCCAGCAGTTTAGGTGTGGGAGACACAGATACGCAGTATTTT	CASSLGVGDTDTQYF
TRBV4-2	TRBD1	TRBJ2-7	.	TGTGCCAGCAGCCGAACCGGGACAGTCTACGAGCAGTACTTC	CASSRTGTVYEQYF
TRBV5-1	TRBD1	TRBJ1-6	.	TGCGCCAGCAGCCCGGGGACAGTCCGAAATTCACCCCTCCACTTT	CASSPGTVRNSPLHF
TRBV30	.	TRBJ2-1	.	TGTGCCTGGACCCCGGGCGGGGCCCCCGGGGGGTTCTTC	CAWTPGGAPGGFF
TRBV3-1/TRBV3-2	.	TRBJ1-4	.	TGTGCCAGCAGCCAAGACGTGGGGGCGAGGGAAAAACTGTTTTTT	CASSQDVGAREKLFF
TRBV5-4	TRBD2	TRBJ2-1	.	TGTGCCAGCAGCTTGGCAATAGCGGGAGGCAATGAGCAGTTCTTC	CASSLAIAGGNEQFF
TRBV5-1	TRBD1	TRBJ1-6	.	TGCGCCAGCAGCCTCGCCGGGACAGGGGATGGGGGTTCACCCCTCCACTTT	CASSLAGTGDGGSPLHF
TRBV5-4	TRBD1	TRBJ1-2	.	TGTGCCAGCAGCTCCCCCCCCGGGGGACAGGGCCTCTATGGCTACACCTTC	CASSSPPGGQGLYGYTF
TRBV3-1/TRBV3-2	.	TRBJ1-2	.	TGTGCCAGCAGCCAACTGAACTATGGCTACACCTTC	CASSQLNYGYTF
TRBV6-6	TRBD1	TRBJ2-1	.	TGTGCCACCCGGGACAGGGGGTTCAGTGAGCAGTTCTTC	CATRDRGFSEQFF
TRBV3-1/TRBV3-2	.	TRBJ2-5	.	TGTGCCAGCAGCCAAGATGCAGGGGTTGAGACCCAGTACTTC	CASSQDAGVETQYF
TRBV27	.	TRBJ2-7	.	TGTGCCAGCAGTGGCACAGTAACCTACGAGCAGTACTTC	CASSGTVTYEQYF
TRBV7-9	TRBD2	TRBJ2-7	.	TGTGCCAGCAGCCTCATGGGAGGGGAGAACGAGCAGTACTTC	CASSLMGGENEQYF
TRBV12-3/TRBV12-4	.	TRBJ1-2	.	TGTGCCAGCAGTTTAGCGCGGGGTGGCTACACCTTC	CASSLARGGYTF
TRBV5-1	.	TRBJ1-2	.	TGCGCCAGCAGCTTGGACACCCCTAACTATGGCTACACCTTC	CASSLDTPNYGYTF
TRBV5-4	TRBD1	TRBJ1-2	.	TGTGCCAGCAGCTTGGCCATGGGACAGGACTATGGCTACACCTTC	CASSLAMGQDYGYTF
TRBV30	TRBD1	TRBJ2-5	.	TGTGCCTGGAGTGTACAGGGGTCTCGGGAGACCCAGTACTTC	CAWSVQGSRETQYF
TRBV5-1	.	TRBJ2-1	once	TGCGCCAGCAGCGGACAGACTTACAATGAGCAGTTCTTC	CASSGQTYNEQFF
TRBV12-3/TRBV12-4	.	TRBJ1-4	.	TGTGCCTGCCAGCAGTTCACTAGTGAAAAACTGTTTTTT	CACQQFTSEKLFF
TRBV3-1/TRBV3-2	.	TRBJ2-7	.	TGTGCCAGCAGCCAAGTATTTGGCCTTGGGCAGGTGGGCGCCTACGAGCAGTACTTC	CASSQVFGLGQVGAYEQYF
TRBV27	TRBD1	TRBJ2-7	.	TGTGCCAGCAGTACCGGACAGGGCCTCGAGCAGTACTTC	CASSTGQGLEQYF
TRBV19	TRBD2	TRBJ2-1	.	TGTGCCAGTAGTATCACTAGCGGGAGGGCCTCCTACAATGAGCAGTTCTTC	CASSITSGRASYNEQFF
TRBV3-1/TRBV3-2	TRBD1	TRBJ1-2	.	TGTGCCAGCAGCCAATTCAGGGGGCATGGCTACACCTTC	CASSQFRGHGYTF
TRBV6-5	.	TRBJ1-1	few	TGTGCCAGCAGGAGGACAGCGTTGAACACTGAAGCTTTCTTT	CASRRTALNTEAFF
TRBV5-1	.	TRBJ1-2	once	TGCGCCAGCAGCTTGGGGCCAGCGCTTAACTATGGCTACACCTTC	CASSLGPALNYGYTF
TRBV28	.	TRBJ1-4	.	TGTGCCAGCAGTTTAGGGGGCGCAACTAATGAAAAACTGTTTTTT	CASSLGGATNEKLFF
TRBV7-2	TRBD2	TRBJ2-7	.	TGTGCCAGCAGCCCCACGCGGGGGACTCCAAGGCAGTACTTC	CASSPTRGTPRQYF
TRBV5-4	.	TRBJ2-7	.	TGTGCCAGCAGCTTGGATCTGGACACCTACGAGCAGTACTTC	CASSLDLDTYEQYF
TRBV9	.	TRBJ2-1	.	TGTGCCAGCAGCGTAAGACTCGGAGGCGATGAGCAGTTCTTC	CASSVRLGGDEQFF
TRBV29-1	TRBD2	TRBJ2-7	few	TGCAGCGTGGGAGGGAACTCCTACGAGCAGTACTTC	CSVGGNSYEQYF
TRBV2	TRBD1	TRBJ1-1	.	TGTGCCAGACAGACACAGGGGTTTGTTCCCTCTGAAGCTTTCTTT	CARQTQGFVPSEAFF
TRBV18	.	TRBJ2-7	.	TGTGCCAGCTCACTAGCGGAGTCCTACGAGCAGTACTTC	CASSLAESYEQYF
TRBV2	.	TRBJ1-1	.	TGTGCCAGCAGGCCGGACATGACTTCGAGCACTGAAGCTTTCTTT	CASRPDMTSSTEAFF
TRBV10-2	.	TRBJ1-5	once	TGCGCCAGACCCGTCGCAGGGAATCAGCCCCAGCATTTT	CARPVAGNQPQHF
TRBV19	.	TRBJ1-1	.	TGTGCCAGTAGTCCCCGACAGAGAGGGAACACTGAAGCTTTCTTT	CASSPRQRGNTEAFF
TRBV18	.	TRBJ1-2	.	TGTGCCAGCTCACCGCGGGGTGGGTTCGTTTTGAATGGCTACACCTTC	CASSPRGGFVLNGYTF